Sequencing of this T cell receptor (beta chain) was carried out in a study of blood T cells in healthy people across ages. Study-wide points: In these data, TCR beta diversity tracked strongly with naive T cell percentage. No one knew whether donors had CMV, which possibly confounded expanded clonotype changes. Bulk PBMC profiling left naive and antigen-experienced comparisons inconclusive.

Of note for this clonotype: Its antigen is as yet unknown.

A second about 6 to 12 cycle PCR used barcoded and J-beta primers. A template-switch adaptor containing 12 random nucleotides labeled each cDNA molecule. Using its own MiXCR run on the 5' RACE reads, TCRdb lists one record per CDR3 protein. Among 1,300,000 or so distinct CDR3 sequences listed, approximately 59% were seen once. CDR3 length: 18 amino acids. Between the trimmed V and J ends, which lost 1 base and 2 bases, there was a span of 19 bases. Germline CDR1 is SEHNR and CDR2 is FQNEAQ (reference sequence). This chain uses TRBV7-9 with TRBJ2-3; TRBD2 might be the D (5 bases). The specimen sequenced was blood. The source of this sequence is a man younger than 35 in good health. CDR3 region: CASSLDTRRAEATDTQYF. DNA of the CDR3: TGTGCCAGCAGCTTAGATACCCGGCGAGCGGAAGCCACAGATACGCAGTATTTT.